The text below deals with one T cell receptor beta chain. What it binds is not known. The data are from a study of T cell responses to AZD1222 COVID-19 vaccine. The assay was immunoSEQ multiplex PCR, and TCRdb's table has in-frame clones only and misses some. The sample has about 130,000 clones, about 90% seen once. The CDR3 loop spans 14 amino acids. Trimming pared 1 base from V and 1 base from J, leaving 7 bases between. CDR1 is SGHNT and CDR2 is YENEEA in the germline V gene. Whole-study results and caveats: The donor group comprised mostly white British people and more females; the analysis possibly underestimated clonal diversity.

The source of this sequence is an adult in good health. The sequenced sample was peripheral blood, obtained on day 0 of AZD1222 vaccination. V and J are TRBV11-3 and TRBJ2-5, with D possibly being TRBD1 (6 bases). The CDR3 reads CASSLGTVQETQYF. As DNA, the CDR3 is TGTGCCAGCAGCTTAGGGACAGTCCAAGAGACCCAGTACTTC.